A selection of T cell receptor beta chains follows, all from one sample in a study of CD8 T cells in Susac syndrome. One entry per CDR3 protein, called by TCRdb with MiXCR from the immunoSEQ multiplex PCR reads. Of 100,000 to 150,000 distinct CDR3 sequences in the sample, about 95% were seen once. Sequencing was done on a sample of CD8+ T cells from PBMCs. The receptors shown here come from a human donor with Susac syndrome. Both conserved end residues are part of each CDR3. Fields, in order: CDR3 length, V gene, D gene, clone size, J gene, CDR3 DNA, CDR3 protein. D genes are given only for firm matches. Where a row states a size, it is once, few, many or the class of an expanded clone; other rows omit it.

length: 14
V: TRBV28
D: TRBD1
size: NA
J: TRBJ1-2
DNA: TGTGCCAGCAGCCCGGTGGGACAGAACTATGGCTACACCTTC
CDR3: CASSPVGQNYGYTF

length: 14
V: TRBV30
D: TRBD1
size: NA
J: TRBJ1-1
DNA: TGTGCCTGGAGGTTCGGACAGGGAGGCACTGAAGCTTTCTTT
CDR3: CAWRFGQGGTEAFF

length: 14
V: TRBV27
D: NA
size: NA
J: TRBJ2-5
DNA: TGTGCCAGCAGGCGGGGACCTCTATTGGAGACCCAGTACTTC
CDR3: CASRRGPLLETQYF

length: 14
V: TRBV30
D: NA
size: NA
J: TRBJ2-7
DNA: TGTGCCTGGAGTAGCGGGCAGGGGTACTACGAGCAGTACTTC
CDR3: CAWSSGQGYYEQYF

length: 14
V: TRBV27
D: NA
size: NA
J: TRBJ2-1
DNA: TGTGCCAGCTCTACAGGGAGCTCCTACAATGAGCAGTTCTTC
CDR3: CASSTGSSYNEQFF

length: 16
V: TRBV28
D: NA
size: NA
J: TRBJ2-2
DNA: TGTGCCAGCAGTTTTCCCAGGGAGGCGGACACCGGGGAGCTGTTTTTT
CDR3: CASSFPREADTGELFF

length: 16
V: TRBV3-1
D: NA
size: NA
J: TRBJ2-1
DNA: TGTGCCAGCAGCTCCCCTGAACATAGCTCCTACAATGAGCAGTTCTTC
CDR3: CASSSPEHSSYNEQFF

length: 13
V: TRBV20-1
D: NA
size: once
J: TRBJ1-1
DNA: TGCAGTGGCTACTACAGGTTGTGGGCTGAAGCTTTCTTT
CDR3: CSGYYRLWAEAFF

length: 15
V: TRBV12-3/TRBV12-4
D: TRBD1
size: NA
J: TRBJ2-7
DNA: TGTGCCAGCAGTTCCCTGGGACAGTCCTTCTACGAGCAGTACTTC
CDR3: CASSSLGQSFYEQYF

length: 14
V: TRBV10-3
D: NA
size: NA
J: TRBJ2-3
DNA: TGTGCCATCAGTGACGAGACTAGCACAGATACGCAGTATTTT
CDR3: CAISDETSTDTQYF

length: 13
V: TRBV12-3/TRBV12-4
D: NA
size: NA
J: TRBJ2-7
DNA: TGTGCCAGCAGTTGGGCCCCCCCCTACGAGCAGTACTTC
CDR3: CASSWAPPYEQYF

length: 16
V: TRBV10-3
D: TRBD2
size: NA
J: TRBJ2-1
DNA: TGTGCCATCAGGACCGGGACTAGCGGTACAATTAATGAGCAGTTCTTC
CDR3: CAIRTGTSGTINEQFF

length: 11
V: TRBV3-1
D: NA
size: NA
J: TRBJ2-1
DNA: TGTGCCAGCAGCCAAGAAGGCGAGCAGTTCTTC
CDR3: CASSQEGEQFF

length: 15
V: TRBV9
D: NA
size: NA
J: TRBJ2-3
DNA: TGTGCCAGCAGCACATCCGGGACCAGCGCAGATACGCAGTATTTT
CDR3: CASSTSGTSADTQYF

length: 14
V: TRBV12-3/TRBV12-4
D: NA
size: NA
J: TRBJ2-1
DNA: TGTGCCAGCACCCAGGTGGACAGAGACAATGAGCAGTTCTTC
CDR3: CASTQVDRDNEQFF

length: 17
V: TRBV6-5
D: TRBD2
size: NA
J: TRBJ2-1
DNA: TGTGCCAGCAGTTACGGGAGGACTAGCGGGAGCTCGGGTGAGCAGTTCTTC
CDR3: CASSYGRTSGSSGEQFF

length: 14
V: TRBV10-3
D: TRBD2
size: NA
J: TRBJ2-1
DNA: TGTGCCATCAGGGGGGGACTAGCGGGACGCGAGCAGTTCTTC
CDR3: CAIRGGLAGREQFF

length: 15
V: TRBV9
D: TRBD1
size: NA
J: TRBJ1-1
DNA: TGTGCCAGCAGCGCGTACATGGACAGGGCGGCTGAAGCTTTCTTT
CDR3: CASSAYMDRAAEAFF

length: 16
V: TRBV9
D: TRBD2
size: NA
J: TRBJ2-1
DNA: TGTGCCAGCAGCCCTGAGGGCGGGGGAATTTACAATGAGCAGTTCTTC
CDR3: CASSPEGGGIYNEQFF

length: 13
V: TRBV3-1
D: TRBD1
size: NA
J: TRBJ1-1
DNA: TGTGCCAGCAGCCACGGGACAGACACTGAAGCTTTCTTT
CDR3: CASSHGTDTEAFF

length: 15
V: TRBV27
D: NA
size: NA
J: TRBJ1-1
DNA: TGTGCCAGCAGTTTGGAGCCCTTCGGCGGCGGTGAAGCTTTCTTT
CDR3: CASSLEPFGGGEAFF

length: 15
V: TRBV5-4
D: TRBD1
size: NA
J: TRBJ2-7
DNA: TGTGCCAGCAGATTTTCGGGACAGTCAGACTACGAGCAGTACTTC
CDR3: CASRFSGQSDYEQYF

length: 14
V: TRBV25-1
D: TRBD2
size: NA
J: TRBJ2-3
DNA: TGTGCCAGCAGTGCCGCGGGAGACACAGATACGCAGTATTTT
CDR3: CASSAAGDTDTQYF

length: 15
V: TRBV4-3
D: NA
size: NA
J: TRBJ2-2
DNA: TGCGCCAGCAGCCAAGTGCAGTTTAACACCGGGGAGCTGTTTTTT
CDR3: CASSQVQFNTGELFF

length: 14
V: TRBV15
D: NA
size: NA
J: TRBJ2-7
DNA: TGTGCCACCAGCTCCCGGACGGTGACCTACGAGCAGTACTTC
CDR3: CATSSRTVTYEQYF

length: 14
V: TRBV5-6
D: TRBD1
size: once
J: TRBJ1-1
DNA: TGTGCCAGCAGGGACGGGACAGGGAGAACTGAAGCTTTCTTT
CDR3: CASRDGTGRTEAFF

length: 13
V: TRBV25-1
D: TRBD2
size: NA
J: TRBJ2-1
DNA: TGTGCCAGTAAAACTAGCGGCTACAATGAGCAGTTCTTC
CDR3: CASKTSGYNEQFF

length: 14
V: TRBV9
D: NA
size: NA
J: TRBJ1-1
DNA: TGTGCCAGCAGCGTAGAGCTCATGAACACTGAAGCTTTCTTT
CDR3: CASSVELMNTEAFF

length: 13
V: TRBV3-1
D: NA
size: NA
J: TRBJ2-3
DNA: TGTGCCAGCAGCCATGACTCCTTAGATACGCAGTATTTT
CDR3: CASSHDSLDTQYF

length: 13
V: TRBV12-3/TRBV12-4
D: NA
size: few
J: TRBJ2-5
DNA: TGTGCCAGCAGTTTTCCGGGCAGAGAGACCCAGTACTTC
CDR3: CASSFPGRETQYF

length: 13
V: TRBV6-2/TRBV6-3
D: NA
size: NA
J: TRBJ2-5
DNA: TGTGCCAGCAGTATACAGGCCATGGAGACCCAGTACTTC
CDR3: CASSIQAMETQYF

length: 10
V: TRBV30
D: NA
size: once
J: TRBJ2-1
DNA: TGTGCCTGGAGTTCAAATGAGCAGTTCTTC
CDR3: CAWSSNEQFF

length: 15
V: TRBV9
D: TRBD2
size: NA
J: TRBJ2-2
DNA: TGTGCCAGCAGCGTAGAGAGCGGGGACACCGGGGAGCTGTTTTTT
CDR3: CASSVESGDTGELFF

length: 14
V: TRBV27
D: NA
size: NA
J: TRBJ2-3
DNA: TGTGCCAGCAGTTTATGGCAGAACACAGATACGCAGTATTTT
CDR3: CASSLWQNTDTQYF

length: 15
V: TRBV30
D: NA
size: NA
J: TRBJ1-1
DNA: TGTGCCTGGAGCCTTTCCGGGTGGTTAAACACTGAAGCTTTCTTT
CDR3: CAWSLSGWLNTEAFF

length: 13
V: TRBV13
D: NA
size: NA
J: TRBJ1-2
DNA: TGTGCCAGCAGCTCCTACCAGGGTTTCGGCTACACCTTC
CDR3: CASSSYQGFGYTF

length: 12
V: TRBV7-9
D: NA
size: NA
J: TRBJ1-2
DNA: TGTGCCAGCAGCTTAGTTGCTTCTGGCTACACCTTC
CDR3: CASSLVASGYTF

length: 16
V: TRBV15
D: NA
size: once
J: TRBJ2-1
DNA: TGTGCCACCAGCAGAGTACTCTTTGGATCGAACAATGAGCAGTTCTTC
CDR3: CATSRVLFGSNNEQFF

length: 13
V: TRBV2
D: NA
size: NA
J: TRBJ1-1
DNA: TGTGCCAGCAGTGAATTTTCACAGGGAGTAGCTTTCTTT
CDR3: CASSEFSQGVAFF

length: 13
V: TRBV7-9
D: NA
size: NA
J: TRBJ2-7
DNA: TGTGCCAGCAGCGGAGGCCGGTGTAGGGAGCAGTACTTC
CDR3: CASSGGRCREQYF

length: 15
V: TRBV6-1
D: NA
size: NA
J: TRBJ2-6
DNA: TGTGCCAGCCGGACAGCCGACCTCGGGGCCAACGTCCTGACTTTC
CDR3: CASRTADLGANVLTF

length: 12
V: TRBV10-3
D: NA
size: NA
J: TRBJ1-1
DNA: TGTGCCATCACGAAAGATAACACTGAAGCTTTCTTT
CDR3: CAITKDNTEAFF

length: 13
V: TRBV25-1
D: NA
size: NA
J: TRBJ1-1
DNA: TGTGCCAGCAGTTGGGGTGAGGACACTGAAGCTTTCTTT
CDR3: CASSWGEDTEAFF

length: 16
V: TRBV7-9
D: NA
size: NA
J: TRBJ1-1
DNA: TGTGCCAGCAGCTTAGACAGCGCAAGCCCTCGTGGTGAAGCTTTCTTT
CDR3: CASSLDSASPRGEAFF

length: 12
V: TRBV12-3/TRBV12-4
D: NA
size: NA
J: TRBJ2-2
DNA: TGTGCCAGCAGCTCGGATGGGTTTGGGCTGTTTTTT
CDR3: CASSSDGFGLFF

length: 16
V: TRBV18
D: NA
size: NA
J: TRBJ2-7
DNA: TGTGCCAGCTCCCCCCTTTTGCGGCTCACCACCTACGAGCAGTACTTC
CDR3: CASSPLLRLTTYEQYF

length: 14
V: TRBV7-6
D: NA
size: NA
J: TRBJ2-1
DNA: TGTGCCAGCAGCTTAGCACCGGGAACGAATGAGCAGTTCTTC
CDR3: CASSLAPGTNEQFF

length: 15
V: TRBV20-1
D: NA
size: NA
J: TRBJ2-1
DNA: TGCAGTGCCCCCCGGAAGCGGGCCTGGCTCAATGAGCAGTTCTTC
CDR3: CSAPRKRAWLNEQFF

length: 14
V: TRBV7-6
D: TRBD1
size: NA
J: TRBJ2-5
DNA: TGTGCCAGCAGCTTCCACAGGGGGCCGGAGACCCAGTACTTC
CDR3: CASSFHRGPETQYF

length: 15
V: TRBV12-3/TRBV12-4
D: NA
size: once
J: TRBJ2-2
DNA: TGTGCCAGCGGGCCATCGGACCCACTCGTCGGGGAGCTGTTTTTT
CDR3: CASGPSDPLVGELFF

length: 13
V: TRBV11-2
D: NA
size: NA
J: TRBJ1-5
DNA: TGTGCCAGCAGCTTAGGTACAGGTCAGCCCCAGCATTTT
CDR3: CASSLGTGQPQHF

length: 18
V: TRBV3-1
D: NA
size: NA
J: TRBJ2-3
DNA: TGTGCCAGCAGCCAAGAGATAACGGCGCGAGGAGGGACAGATACGCAGTATTTT
CDR3: CASSQEITARGGTDTQYF

length: 11
V: TRBV14
D: NA
size: NA
J: TRBJ2-7
DNA: TGTGCCAGCAGCCAACACAGGGAGCAGTACTTC
CDR3: CASSQHREQYF

length: 15
V: TRBV6-5
D: TRBD2
size: NA
J: TRBJ2-1
DNA: TGTGCCAGCAGTTCGGGGACTAGCGCATACAATGAGCAGTTCTTC
CDR3: CASSSGTSAYNEQFF

length: 14
V: TRBV12-3/TRBV12-4
D: TRBD2
size: NA
J: TRBJ2-3
DNA: TGTGCCAGCAGGCCGACTAGCGGGAGTGATACGCAGTATTTT
CDR3: CASRPTSGSDTQYF

length: 16
V: TRBV4-3
D: NA
size: NA
J: TRBJ2-7
DNA: TGCGCCAGCAGCCAAGATGTTCGGACCGTCTCCTACGAGCAGTACTTC
CDR3: CASSQDVRTVSYEQYF

length: 13
V: TRBV28
D: NA
size: NA
J: TRBJ1-2
DNA: TGTGCCAGCAGACGAACTATATCGAATGGCTACACCTTC
CDR3: CASRRTISNGYTF

length: 12
V: TRBV30
D: NA
size: NA
J: TRBJ2-3
DNA: TGTGCCTGGAGTGTTGGGGAAGATACGCAGTATTTT
CDR3: CAWSVGEDTQYF

length: 16
V: TRBV24-1
D: NA
size: NA
J: TRBJ2-2
DNA: TGTGCCACGTCCTCTACAGTGGGCGCGGGCACCGGGGAGCTGTTTTTT
CDR3: CATSSTVGAGTGELFF

length: 16
V: TRBV28
D: NA
size: once
J: TRBJ1-6
DNA: TGTGCCAGCAGCGCCCCCGCAGGGGAGTTAAATTCACCCCTCCACTTT
CDR3: CASSAPAGELNSPLHF